These 19 T cell receptor beta chains were sequenced from one sample in a study of blood T cell repertoires in COVID-19. Repertoires were generated with immunoSEQ multiplex PCR, while TCRdb's copy carries only in-frame clones and drops some. This sample has approximately 110,000 clones, with approximately 82% found just once. The sample was peripheral blood. The receptors stem from a woman older than 75 with acute or convalescent COVID-19.

In DNA form, the CDR3 reads TGTGCTAGTGGTTCTACCCGGGATTTTAAAGAGACCCAGTACTTC. This sequence encodes CASGSTRDFKETQYF. The chain recombines TRBV12-5 with TRBJ2-5, with D perhaps TRBD2 (5 bases). The CDR3 runs to 15 residues. Germline V gene data show CDR1 as LGHNT and CDR2 as FRNRAP. Trimming took off 4 bases at V and 3 bases at J, with 15 bases between the two ends.

The chain couples TRBV10-3 to TRBJ1-3, with unresolved D. CDR1 and CDR2 from the germline V gene are ENHRY and SYGVKD. This CDR3 region has 14 residues. Trimming pared 0 bases from V and 0 bases from J, leaving 3 bases between. The CDR3 protein is CAISESRSGNTIYF. The DNA for the CDR3 is TGTGCCATCAGTGAGTCCCGCTCTGGAAACACCATATATTTT.

The chain has TRBV5-6 and TRBJ1-2; 7 positions agree with TRBD1. The V segment lost 3 bases and the J segment 2 bases; nucleotides outside the gene matches: 7. The CDR3 totals 15 residues. The germline V gene has CDR1 SGHDT and CDR2 YYEEEE. The CDR3 region has the DNA TGTGCCAGCAGCTCTACAGGGGCAGGGAACTATGGCTACACCTTC. Protein product: CASSSTGAGNYGYTF.

The chain is built from TRBV18 and TRBJ1-1, with D tentatively TRBD1 (6 bases). V lost 6 bases to trimming and J lost 7 bases, with 18 bases between them. This CDR3 contains 14 residues. Germline CDR1 KGHSH, CDR2 LQKENI. CDR3 bases: TGTGCCAGCTCTTACTGGGGCGGGGGCGATGAAGCTTTCTTT. This sequence encodes CASSYWGGGDEAFF.

The genes are TRBV6-4 and TRBJ2-3, with TRBD2 matching over 7 bases. Trimming at V came to 2 bases and at J to 4 bases, leaving 6 bases not matched to a gene. Germline CDR1 and CDR2: MRHNA and SNTAGT. This CDR3 is 15 amino acids long. CDR3 sequence: CASSDQTGGADTQYF. In DNA form, the CDR3 reads TGTGCCAGCAGTGACCAGACGGGAGGAGCAGATACGCAGTATTTT.

The V call is TRBV19, the J call TRBJ1-5, with D perhaps matching TRBD1 (6 bases). V lost 4 bases and J lost 4, with 20 bases in between. The germline CDR1 and CDR2 sequences are LNHDA and SQIVND (reference sequence). The CDR3 covers 17 residues. The CDR3 coding sequence is TGTGCCAGTAGTACAAACAGTGCAGGGAGGGGGAATCAGCCCCAGCATTTT. Translation: CASSTNSAGRGNQPQHF.

This clone appeared once. This sequence joins TRBV10-1 and TRBJ1-3, with 7 bases matching TRBD1. This CDR3 is built from 16 residues. V gave up 6 bases and J gave up 0 bases; unmatched junction bases: 8. Germline assignment: CDR1 WNHNN and CDR2 SYGVQD (reference sequence). The CDR3 DNA sequence: TGCGCCAGCAGCGACGACAGGGCCAGCTCTGGAAACACCATATATTTT. As protein: CASSDDRASSGNTIYF.

This clone was seen once. V is TRBV28 and J is TRBJ1-1; unclear D gene. Trimming cost V 7 bases and J 10 bases, with 16 bases left between them. Germline V gives CDR1 MDHEN, CDR2 SYDVKM. This CDR3 contains 12 residues. This CDR3 reads CASTTRAGVAFF. DNA for the CDR3: TGTGCCAGCACTACCCGGGCCGGGGTAGCTTTCTTT.

The chain uses TRBV3-1 (or the pseudogene TRBV3-2) and TRBJ2-5; no reliable D call. The CDR3 sequence is 10 residues long. From germline, CDR1 is LGHDT and CDR2 YNNKEL (reference sequence). The germline V and J ends were trimmed by 5 bases and 13 bases, with 11 bases remaining between them. The DNA of the CDR3 is TGTGCCAGCAGCGCGGTCGACCTGTACTTC. Residues: CASSAVDLYF.

The V gene is TRBV18, the J gene TRBJ2-3; 13 bases align to TRBD2. CDR1 and CDR2 from the germline V gene are KGHSH and LQKENI. This CDR3 is built from 17 residues. The V and J ends lost 4 bases and 1 base, in that order; junction bases with no gene match: 5. CDR3 sequence: CASSQGLAGVGTDTQYF. The CDR3 region has the DNA TGTGCCAGCTCACAAGGACTAGCGGGAGTTGGCACAGATACGCAGTATTTT.

This chain connects TRBV2 to TRBJ2-5; D is uncertain. Per the germline V gene, CDR1 is SNHLY and CDR2 is FYNNEI. Trimming cost V 0 bases and J 5 bases, with 10 bases left between them. This CDR3 is built from 14 residues. The CDR3 loop reads CASSEARGAETQYF. Written as DNA, the CDR3 is TGTGCCAGCAGTGAAGCCAGAGGTGCGGAGACCCAGTACTTC.

The rearrangement links TRBV7-2 to TRBJ2-5; no reliable D call. V was shortened by 5 bases and J by 2 bases, with 3 bases between the two germline ends. Germline CDR1 reads SGHTA; CDR2 reads FQGNSA. The CDR3 sequence is 11 residues long. The CDR3 coding sequence is TGTGCCAGCAGCCTTCAAGAGACCCAGTACTTC. As protein: CASSLQETQYF.

The gene calls are TRBV6-5 and TRBJ1-2; D possibly corresponds to TRBD1 (5 bases). V was trimmed by 4 bases and J by 8 bases, leaving 8 bases between them. Germline CDR1 MNHEY, CDR2 SVGAGI. This CDR3 contains 11 residues. Here the CDR3 DNA reads TGTGCCAGCAGTTCAGGGTTCGGCTACACCTTC. This encodes CASSSGFGYTF.

As concerns this clone: Its ends do not fully match the called genes, so a read error is possible. The genes are TRBV9 and TRBJ2-1, with 10 bases that match TRBD1. Germline V CDR1 and CDR2: SGDLS, YYNGEE. The CDR3 consists of 18 residues. CDR3 protein: CASSVSLGQGPSYNEQFF. CDR3 sequence (DNA): TGCGCCAGCAGCGTAAGTCTGGGACAGGGGCCCTCCTACAATGAGCAGTTCTTC.

The CDR3 DNA sequence: TGTGCCAGCAGTTTATCGACTAGCGGGAGGGCCGAGCAGTACTTC. Protein product: CASSLSTSGRAEQYF. The rearrangement links TRBV27 to TRBJ2-7; 14 bases line up with TRBD2. The CDR3 has 15 amino acids. CDR1 and CDR2 from the germline V gene are MNHEY and SMNVEV (reference sequence). Unmatched junction bases numbered 1, after V lost 0 bases and J lost 6 bases.

Only a few counts were recorded for this clone. The chain is built from TRBV28 and TRBJ1-4, with D perhaps matching TRBD1 (5 bases). This CDR3 contains 14 residues. Trimming pared 3 bases from V and 5 bases from J, leaving 10 bases between. The germline gives CDR1 MDHEN, CDR2 SYDVKM. CDR3 nucleotides: TGTGCCAGCAGTTTGGGGCAGGAGAATGAAAAACTGTTTTTT. This codes for CASSLGQENEKLFF.

This rearrangement joins TRBV30 to TRBJ2-2, with TRBD2 as a possible D gene (6 bases). CDR3 length equals 12 residues. The V and J ends lost 7 bases and 5 bases respectively, with 11 bases between them. Germline CDR1 is GTSNPN and CDR2 is SVGIG (reference sequence). The CDR3 coding sequence is TGTGCCTCCCCCCTAGCGACCGGGGAGCTGTTTTTT. It is translated as CASPLATGELFF.

The chain joins TRBV27 to TRBJ2-1; 10 bases match TRBD2. Germline CDR1 reads MNHEY; CDR2 reads SMNVEV (reference sequence). This CDR3 has 16 residues. Trimming removed 7 bases from V and 0 bases from J; junction bases left unmatched: 6. The CDR3 loop reads CASMMASGSSYNEQFF. The CDR3 DNA reads TGTGCCAGCATGATGGCTAGCGGGAGCTCCTACAATGAGCAGTTCTTC.

The chain recombines TRBV11-3 with TRBJ2-5; 14 bases fit TRBD2. Per the germline V gene, CDR1 is SGHNT and CDR2 is YENEEA. This CDR3 has 16 amino acids. With 4 bases clipped from V and 4 bases from J, the junction kept 5 bases outside the gene matches. The CDR3 spells CASSSGLAGARETQYF. The CDR3 DNA sequence: TGTGCCAGCAGCTCGGGACTAGCGGGAGCACGAGAGACCCAGTACTTC.